This TCR beta chain was captured in a study of STAT5B mutations in CD4+ large granular lymphocyte leukemia. Findings and limits, study-wide: Data were not HLA-matched across samples. Compared with healthy controls (2/35), patient top clones favored TRBV06 (8/27). Main leukemic clonotypes were patient-specific, but approximately 27% appeared at low frequency elsewhere.

Assay: immunoSEQ multiplex PCR; the TCRdb copy retains only in-frame clones and omits some. The repertoire holds 30,000 to 40,000 clones, with less than 70% as singletons. In the case of this clone: Its antigen remains unidentified.

Buffy coats from healthy blood donors served as controls. V shed 3 bases and J 1 base; nucleotides not matched to a gene: 8. Per the germline V gene, CDR1 is LGHNA and CDR2 is YSLEER. CDR3 length equals 16 residues. The sequenced sample consisted of CD4+ T cells from blood buffy coats. This receptor was identified in a human donor in good health. The rearrangement links TRBV4-3 to TRBJ1-1; 7 nucleotides match TRBD1. DNA of the CDR3: TGCGCCAGCAGCCAGACCCAGGGGGGCAGGAACACTGAAGCTTTCTTT. This encodes CASSQTQGGRNTEAFF.